The T cell receptor beta chain under discussion was sequenced for a study of post-analysis software for immune sequencing data. General study points: With TRBV5-6, TRBV5-1 and TRBV20-1 included, about five TRBV segments were more frequent in patients than in controls.

This clonotype was seen a few times. The antigen is undetermined. Trimming pared 8 bases from V and 5 bases from J, leaving 20 bases between. The CDR3 has 15 residues. Germline values: CDR1 MDHEN, CDR2 SYDVKM. The authors incorporated unique molecular identifiers into the TCR beta cDNA libraries. TCRdb processed the PCR reads anew with MiXCR; each CDR3 protein has one entry. This table holds hundreds of thousands of distinct CDR3 sequences, 25% to 30% found once. V and J are TRBV28 and TRBJ2-3, with a tentative D call TRBD1 (5 bases). The material sequenced was blood. The clonotype comes from a girl aged 5 to 17 with multiple sclerosis. The CDR3 DNA sequence: TGTGCCAGCGGTCGAGTTTGGGCAGGACAAGATACGCAGTATTTT. Amino acid sequence: CASGRVWAGQDTQYF.